The clone carrying this T cell receptor (beta chain) occurred many times. CDR3 length equals 16 residues. Unmatched junction bases numbered 6, after V lost 5 bases and J lost 6 bases. Germline assignment: CDR1 MNHNS and CDR2 SASEGT. The sample comes from a study of T-cell reconstitution after alpha-beta-depleted transplantation in children. A TCRbeta library incorporating unique molecular identifiers was prepared. Via MiXCR, TCRdb re-called the PCR reads, giving one row per CDR3 protein. The sample gives approximately 420,000 distinct CDR3 sequences, approximately 10% of which show up once; 4.5% to 6% is in the top ten.

V gene TRBV6-1 combines with J gene TRBJ2-3, with 15 nucleotides matching TRBD2. The sample was PBMCs from the stem cell graft donor, taken from the stem cell graft. This sequence originates from a human donor who donated a stem cell graft to a child with acute myeloid leukemia. The CDR3 bases are TGTGCCAGCAGTCCGGGACTAGCGGGAGGAGCTGATACGCAGTATTTT. Translating it yields CASSPGLAGGADTQYF.